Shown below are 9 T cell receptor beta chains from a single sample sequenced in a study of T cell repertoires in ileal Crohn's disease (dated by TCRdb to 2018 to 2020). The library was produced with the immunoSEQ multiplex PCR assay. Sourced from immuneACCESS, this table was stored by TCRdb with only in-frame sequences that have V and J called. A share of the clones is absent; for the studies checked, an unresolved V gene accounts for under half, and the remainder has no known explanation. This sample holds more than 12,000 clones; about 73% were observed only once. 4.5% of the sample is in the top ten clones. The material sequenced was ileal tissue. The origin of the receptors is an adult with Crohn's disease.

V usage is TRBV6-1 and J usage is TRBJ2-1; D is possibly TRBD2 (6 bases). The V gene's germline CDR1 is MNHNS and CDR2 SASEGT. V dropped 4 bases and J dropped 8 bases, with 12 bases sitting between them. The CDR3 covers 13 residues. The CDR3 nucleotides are TGTGCCAGCAGTGTCCGGGGGAGAGATGAGCAGTTCTTC. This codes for CASSVRGRDEQFF.

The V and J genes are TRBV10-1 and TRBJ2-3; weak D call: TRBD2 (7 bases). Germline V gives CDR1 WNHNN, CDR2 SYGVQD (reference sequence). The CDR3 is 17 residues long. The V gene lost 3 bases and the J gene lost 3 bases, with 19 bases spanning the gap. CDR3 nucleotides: TGCGCCAGCAGTGACGCGCCGGACAAGGGGGGGACAGATACGCAGTATTTT. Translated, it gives CASSDAPDKGGTDTQYF.

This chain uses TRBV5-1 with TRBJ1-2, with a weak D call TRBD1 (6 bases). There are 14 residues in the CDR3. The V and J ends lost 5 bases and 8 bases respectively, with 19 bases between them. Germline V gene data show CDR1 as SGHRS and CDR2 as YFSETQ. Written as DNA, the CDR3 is TGCGCCAGCAGACAGCTTGTTGGGGGCGTGGGCTACACCTTC. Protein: CASRQLVGGVGYTF.

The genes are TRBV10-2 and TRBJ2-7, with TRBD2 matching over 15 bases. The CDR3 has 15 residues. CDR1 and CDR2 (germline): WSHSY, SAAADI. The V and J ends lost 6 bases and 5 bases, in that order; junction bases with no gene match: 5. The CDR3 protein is CASREGLAGGDEQYF. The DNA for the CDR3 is TGCGCCAGCAGAGAAGGACTAGCGGGAGGGGACGAGCAGTACTTC.

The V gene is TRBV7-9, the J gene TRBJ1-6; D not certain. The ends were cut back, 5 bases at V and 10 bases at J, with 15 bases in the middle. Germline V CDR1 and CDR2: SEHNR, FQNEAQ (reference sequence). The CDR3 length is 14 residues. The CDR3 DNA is TGTGCCAGCAGCAATCGCCGGGGTGGATCACCCCTCCACTTT. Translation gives CASSNRRGGSPLHF.

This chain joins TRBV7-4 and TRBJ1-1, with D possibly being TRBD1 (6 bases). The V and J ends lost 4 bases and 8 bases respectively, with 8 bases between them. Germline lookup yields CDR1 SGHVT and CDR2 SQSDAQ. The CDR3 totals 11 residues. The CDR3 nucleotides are TGTGCCAGCAGCTCCGGGACAGAAGCTTTCTTT. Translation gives CASSSGTEAFF. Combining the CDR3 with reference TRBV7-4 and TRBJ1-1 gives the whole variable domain GAGVSQSPRYKVAKRGRDVALRCDSISGHVTLYWYRQTLGQGSEVLTYSQSDAQRDKSGRPSGRFSAERPERSVSTLKIQRTEQGDSAVYLCASSSGTEAFFGQGTRLTVV.

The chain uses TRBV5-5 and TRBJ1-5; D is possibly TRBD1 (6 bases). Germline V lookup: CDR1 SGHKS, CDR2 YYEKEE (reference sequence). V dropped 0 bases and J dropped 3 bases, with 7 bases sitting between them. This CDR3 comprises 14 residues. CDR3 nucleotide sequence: TGTGCCAGCAGCTTGGGGGGGCCCAATCAGCCCCAGCATTTT. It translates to CASSLGGPNQPQHF.

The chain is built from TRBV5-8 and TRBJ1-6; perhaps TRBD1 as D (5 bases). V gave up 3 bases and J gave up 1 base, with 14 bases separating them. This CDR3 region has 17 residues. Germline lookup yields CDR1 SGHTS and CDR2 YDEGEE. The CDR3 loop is CASSSGRGKSYNSPLHF. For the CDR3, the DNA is TGTGCCAGCAGCTCGGGGCGCGGGAAATCCTATAATTCACCCCTCCACTTT. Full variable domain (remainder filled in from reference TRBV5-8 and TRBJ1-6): EAGVTQSPTHLIKTRGQQATLRCSPISGHTSVYWYQQALGLGLQFLLWYDEGEERNRGNFPPRFSGRQFPNYSSELNVNALELEDSALYLCASSSGRGKSYNSPLHFGNGTRLTVT.

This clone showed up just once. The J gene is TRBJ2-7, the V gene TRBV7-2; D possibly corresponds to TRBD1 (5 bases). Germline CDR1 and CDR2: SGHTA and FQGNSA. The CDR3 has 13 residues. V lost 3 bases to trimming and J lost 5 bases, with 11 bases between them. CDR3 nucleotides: TGTGCCAGCAGCTTTACAGGAACGAACGAGCAGTACTTC. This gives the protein CASSFTGTNEQYF. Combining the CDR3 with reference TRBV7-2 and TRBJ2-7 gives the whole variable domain GAGVSQSPSNKVTEKGKDVELRCDPISGHTALYWYRQSLGQGLEFLIYFQGNSAPDKSGLPSDRFSAERTGGSVSTLTIQRTQQEDSAVYLCASSFTGTNEQYFGPGTRLTVT.